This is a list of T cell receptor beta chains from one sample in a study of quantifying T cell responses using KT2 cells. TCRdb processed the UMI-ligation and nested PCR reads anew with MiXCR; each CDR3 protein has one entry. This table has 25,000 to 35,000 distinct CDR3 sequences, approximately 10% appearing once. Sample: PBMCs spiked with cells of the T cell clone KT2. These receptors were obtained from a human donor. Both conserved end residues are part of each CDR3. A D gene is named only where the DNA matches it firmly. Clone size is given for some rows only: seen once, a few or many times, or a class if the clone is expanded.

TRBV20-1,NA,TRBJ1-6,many,TGCAGTGCTAGGACGGATTATAATTCACCCCTCCACTTT,CSARTDYNSPLHF
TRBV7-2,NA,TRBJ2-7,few,TGTGCCAGCAGCCGATGGGTAAGCTCCTACGAGCAGTACTTC,CASSRWVSSYEQYF
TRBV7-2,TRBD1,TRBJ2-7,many,TGTGCCAGCAGCACCCGGGACAGGGACGAGCAGTACTTC,CASSTRDRDEQYF
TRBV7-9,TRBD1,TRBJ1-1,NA,TGTGCCAGCAACAGGGGGGCTAACACTGAAGCTTTCTTT,CASNRGANTEAFF
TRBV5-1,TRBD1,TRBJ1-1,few,TGCGCCAGCAGCGCGGACAGGGGACAAGTTGGTGAAGCTTTCTTT,CASSADRGQVGEAFF
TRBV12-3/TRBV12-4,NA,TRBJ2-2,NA,TGTGCCAGCAGTGACCATAACACCGGGGAGCTGTTTTTT,CASSDHNTGELFF
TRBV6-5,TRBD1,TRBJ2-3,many,TGTGCCAGCCGTGAGACAGGGGGACGAGATACGCAGTATTTT,CASRETGGRDTQYF
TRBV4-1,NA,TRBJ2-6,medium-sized,TGCGCCAGCAGCCAAGATCTATTGGACAGCTCAGGGGGGGCCAACGTCCTGACTTTC,CASSQDLLDSSGGANVLTF
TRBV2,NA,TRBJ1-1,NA,TGTGCCAGCAGGGACAAGGGACTGCTGAACACTGAAGCTTTCTTT,CASRDKGLLNTEAFF
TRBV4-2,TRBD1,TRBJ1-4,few,TGTGCCAGCAGCCAAGATCAGGGGACAGGGGGAGAAAAACTGTTTTTT,CASSQDQGTGGEKLFF
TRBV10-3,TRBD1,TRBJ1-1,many,TGTGCCATCAGTCGGACAGGCGAGCTGAACTCTGAAGCTTTCTTT,CAISRTGELNSEAFF
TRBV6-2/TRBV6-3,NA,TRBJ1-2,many,TGTGCCAGCAGGACTAGATCAACGGGCGGCTACACCTTC,CASRTRSTGGYTF
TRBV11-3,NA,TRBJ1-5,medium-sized,TGTGCCAGCAGCCAATGGACAAGTGGCCAAGCAAATAGCAATCAGCCCCAGCATTTT,CASSQWTSGQANSNQPQHF
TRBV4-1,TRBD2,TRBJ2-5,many,TGCGCCAGCAGCCAAGATTTTGGACTAGCGGGCCAAGAGACCCAGTACTTC,CASSQDFGLAGQETQYF
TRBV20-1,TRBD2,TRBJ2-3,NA,TGCAGTGCTAGACCGGGACTAGCGGGTGGCACGCAGTATTTT,CSARPGLAGGTQYF
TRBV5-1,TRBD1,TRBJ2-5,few,TGCGCCAGCAGCCCGACAGGGGGAGGGGAGACCCAGTACTTC,CASSPTGGGETQYF
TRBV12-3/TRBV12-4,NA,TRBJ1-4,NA,TGTGCCAGCAGCCTCTCGTATCGAGGGAATGAAAAACTGTTTTTT,CASSLSYRGNEKLFF
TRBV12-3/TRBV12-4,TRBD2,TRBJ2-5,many,TGTGCCAGCAGTTTATCTCACGGGGGGGGTCCCCAGTACTTC,CASSLSHGGGPQYF
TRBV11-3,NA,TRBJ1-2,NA,TGTGCCAGCAGTATCCGCGAGCGCTATGGCTACACCTTC,CASSIRERYGYTF
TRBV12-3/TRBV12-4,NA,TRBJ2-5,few,TGTGCCAGCAAGGGGACGGCTCAAGAGACCCAGTACTTC,CASKGTAQETQYF
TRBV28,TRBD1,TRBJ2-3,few,TGTGCCAGCAGTTTTAGGGGGCGGGATACGCAGTATTTT,CASSFRGRDTQYF
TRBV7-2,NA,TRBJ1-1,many,TGTGCCAGCAGCTTAGCCATATCGGGCACTGAAGCTTTCTTT,CASSLAISGTEAFF
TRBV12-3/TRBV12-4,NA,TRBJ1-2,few,TGTGCCAGCAGTTACCAGACAGGCCCCTATGGCTACACCTTC,CASSYQTGPYGYTF
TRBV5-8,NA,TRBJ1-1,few,TGTGCCAGCAGCTTGGGCAGGGTTATGATACCTGAAGCTTTCTTT,CASSLGRVMIPEAFF
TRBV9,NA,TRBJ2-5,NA,TGTGCCAGCAGCGTAGGGCTGGACTCTAGCCAAGAGACCCAGTACTTC,CASSVGLDSSQETQYF
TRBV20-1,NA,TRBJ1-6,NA,TGCAGTGCTAGCAGGGGCCCCCTTAATTCACCCCTCCACTTT,CSASRGPLNSPLHF
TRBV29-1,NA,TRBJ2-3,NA,TGCAGCGTAGAGGGCAGACTCACAGATACGCAGTATTTT,CSVEGRLTDTQYF
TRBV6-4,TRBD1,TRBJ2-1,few,TGTGCCAGCAGTGACGGGACAGGGGGCGTCGATGAGCAGTTCTTC,CASSDGTGGVDEQFF
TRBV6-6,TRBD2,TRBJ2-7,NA,TGTGCCAGCAGCTCCCCCGGGACTAGCGGACCTAGGGGGTCCTACGAGCAGTACTTC,CASSSPGTSGPRGSYEQYF
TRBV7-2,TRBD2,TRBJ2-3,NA,TGTGCCAGCAGCTTACAGCGGGGCCGCACAGATACGCAGTATTTT,CASSLQRGRTDTQYF
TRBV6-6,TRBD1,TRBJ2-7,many,TGTGCCGGCTCTTCGGGGACAGGGGGCTACGAGCAGTACTTC,CAGSSGTGGYEQYF
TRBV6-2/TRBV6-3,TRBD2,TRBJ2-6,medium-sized,TGTGCCAGCAGTCACGGCGGGGGCTCTGGGGCCAACGTCCTGACTTTC,CASSHGGGSGANVLTF
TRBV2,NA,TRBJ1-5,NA,TGTGCCAGCAGTGAAGAGGGGCCCCAGCATTTT,CASSEEGPQHF
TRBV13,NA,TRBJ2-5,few,TGTGCCAGCAGCTTAAGGGGGGTATTAGGGGAAGAGACCCAGTACTTC,CASSLRGVLGEETQYF
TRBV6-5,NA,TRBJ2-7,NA,TGTGCCAGCAGTCCGGGCCCAGGAGGCTCCTACGAGCAGTACTTC,CASSPGPGGSYEQYF
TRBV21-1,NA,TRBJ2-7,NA,TGTGCCAGCAGCAAAGTACTAGCGGGGGGACCCCGGGAGTACTTC,CASSKVLAGGPREYF
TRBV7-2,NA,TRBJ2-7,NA,TGTGCCAGCAGCTTAGGGACCCCGAGCTCCTACGAGCAGTACTTC,CASSLGTPSSYEQYF
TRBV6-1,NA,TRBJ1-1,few,TGTGCCAGCAGTGAAGAGGTCGGGGTCCTGGTCACTGAAGCTTTCTTT,CASSEEVGVLVTEAFF
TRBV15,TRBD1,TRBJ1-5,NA,TGTGCCACCAGCCTAGAGGGGGCAACTAACAATCAGCCCCAGCATTTT,CATSLEGATNNQPQHF
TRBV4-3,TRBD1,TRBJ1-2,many,TGCGCCAGCAGCCAAGATCCGGACAGGTACAACTATGGCTACACCTTC,CASSQDPDRYNYGYTF
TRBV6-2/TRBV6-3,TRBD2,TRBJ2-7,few,TGTGCCAGCAGTTCGGGACTAGCGGGTGGCCGGTACGAGCAGTACTTC,CASSSGLAGGRYEQYF